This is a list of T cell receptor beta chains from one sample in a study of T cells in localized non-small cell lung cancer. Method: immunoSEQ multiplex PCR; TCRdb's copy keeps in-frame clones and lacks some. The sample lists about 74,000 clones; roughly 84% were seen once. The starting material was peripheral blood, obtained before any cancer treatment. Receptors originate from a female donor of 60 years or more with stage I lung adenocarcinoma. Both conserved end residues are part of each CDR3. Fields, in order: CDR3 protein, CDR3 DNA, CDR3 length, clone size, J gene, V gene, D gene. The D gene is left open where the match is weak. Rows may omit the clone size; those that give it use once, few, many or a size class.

CASSLGFSGPPNTGELFF | TGTGCCAGTAGTCTGGGTTTTTCCGGACCTCCGAACACCGGGGAGCTGTTTTTT | 18 | - | TRBJ2-2 | TRBV19 | -
CASSFGQAAGEQYF | TGTGCCAGCAGTTTCGGACAGGCCGCGGGCGAGCAGTACTTC | 14 | - | TRBJ2-7 | TRBV27 | TRBD1
CASSPRTSYTDTQYF | TGTGCCAGCAGTCCCCGGACAAGTTACACAGATACGCAGTATTTT | 15 | once | TRBJ2-3 | TRBV28 | -
CASSQEGDSNEKLFF | TGCGCCAGCAGCCAAGAGGGGGACAGTAATGAAAAACTGTTTTTT | 15 | - | TRBJ1-4 | TRBV4-1 | TRBD1
CASSSLQGPSEAFF | TGTGCCAGCAGCTCGTTACAGGGTCCCTCTGAAGCTTTCTTT | 14 | - | TRBJ1-1 | TRBV7-4 | -
CASSLTGVSEKLFF | TGTGCCAGCAGCTTGACAGGGGTCTCTGAAAAACTGTTTTTT | 14 | - | TRBJ1-4 | TRBV5-4 | TRBD1
CASSISGIGELFF | TGTGCCAGTAGTATATCGGGTATCGGGGAGCTGTTTTTT | 13 | - | TRBJ2-2 | TRBV19 | -
CASSGLAGGLTDTQYF | TGTGCCAGCAGTGGGCTGGCGGGAGGACTCACAGATACGCAGTATTTT | 16 | - | TRBJ2-3 | TRBV6-6 | TRBD2
CASSGTGGGQPQHF | TGTGCCAGCAGCGGGACAGGGGGCGGCCAGCCCCAGCATTTT | 14 | - | TRBJ1-5 | TRBV6-1 | TRBD1
CASRRQGNTGELFF | TGTGCCAGTAGGAGGCAGGGGAACACCGGGGAGCTGTTTTTT | 14 | - | TRBJ2-2 | TRBV19 | -
CASRHLAGADTQYF | TGTGCCAGCAGGCACCTTGCAGGGGCGGATACGCAGTATTTT | 14 | many | TRBJ2-3 | TRBV19 | -
CASSEHYTSYTEAFF | TGTGCCAGCAGTGAACATTACACCTCATACACTGAAGCTTTCTTT | 15 | - | TRBJ1-1 | TRBV6-1 | -
CASSPAGGYGYTF | TGTGCCAGCAGCCCGGCAGGGGGCTATGGCTACACCTTC | 13 | - | TRBJ1-2 | TRBV6-6 | TRBD1
CASSRTSGLQETQYF | TGTGCCAGCAGCCGGACTAGCGGATTACAAGAGACCCAGTACTTC | 15 | - | TRBJ2-5 | TRBV7-2 | TRBD2
CASSSGQPQETQYF | TGTGCCAGCAGTTCGGGACAACCACAGGAGACCCAGTACTTC | 14 | - | TRBJ2-5 | TRBV28 | -
CSFSTGTGTIGELFF | TGCAGCTTTTCAACCGGGACAGGGACAATCGGGGAGCTGTTTTTT | 15 | - | TRBJ2-2 | TRBV29-1 | TRBD1
CASRPYGSTDTQYF | TGTGCCAGTCGACCATACGGTAGCACAGATACGCAGTATTTT | 14 | - | TRBJ2-3 | TRBV6-5 | -
CSVYGSGTEMNTEAFF | TGCAGCGTTTATGGATCCGGGACCGAGATGAACACTGAAGCTTTCTTT | 16 | few | TRBJ1-1 | TRBV29-1 | -
CASSIWLGNTIYF | TGTGCCAGTAGTATTTGGCTTGGAAACACCATATATTTT | 13 | - | TRBJ1-3 | TRBV19 | -
CASSQRRLSTDTQYF | TGCGCCAGCAGCCAGAGGCGGTTAAGCACAGATACGCAGTATTTT | 15 | few | TRBJ2-3 | TRBV4-1 | -
CASSKGQGSGNTIYF | TGTGCCAGCAGCAAGGGACAGGGCTCTGGAAACACCATATATTTT | 15 | few | TRBJ1-3 | TRBV7-6 | TRBD1
CASGQTNTEAFF | TGCGCCAGCGGACAGACCAACACTGAAGCTTTCTTT | 12 | - | TRBJ1-1 | TRBV5-1 | -
CASSQDHRGQPQHF | TGCGCCAGCAGCCAAGATCACAGGGGTCAGCCCCAGCATTTT | 14 | - | TRBJ1-5 | TRBV4-3 | TRBD1
CASSPLSGDRVPSTDTQYF | TGTGCCAGCTCACCACTAAGCGGGGACAGAGTCCCTTCCACAGATACGCAGTATTTT | 19 | - | TRBJ2-3 | TRBV18 | -
CASSPPRGGEAPHTQYF | TGTGCCAGCAGCCCCCCTAGGGGGGGGGAGGCCCCCCATACGCAGTATTTT | 17 | - | TRBJ2-3 | TRBV7-2 | -